These T cell receptor beta chains were read from a single sample in a study of molecular identifiers for immune sequencing clone quantification. TCRdb redid the calling of the PCR reads with MiXCR, one entry per CDR3 protein. The sample records 460,000 or so distinct CDR3 sequences, 25% being singletons. The specimen was naive CD8+ T cells from blood, with Jurkat cell RNA spiked in. The receptor source for this set is a human donor in good health. Some libraries in this study had Jurkat cell RNA spiked in. The CDR3 runs from the conserved cysteine through the conserved F or W. D genes are given only for firm matches. The size field is filled for only some rows; it gives once, few, many or a size class.

>.|TRBJ2-1|few|TRBV2
CASRERANAYNEQFF
TGTGCCAGCAGAGAGAGAGCCAACGCCTACAATGAGCAGTTCTTC
>TRBD2|TRBJ2-3|.|TRBV19
CASSRGGFTDTQYF
TGTGCCAGTAGTAGGGGGGGGTTCACAGATACGCAGTATTTT
>.|TRBJ2-3|few|TRBV20-1
CSARDYFSFDADTQYF
TGCAGTGCTAGAGATTATTTCAGTTTTGATGCCGATACGCAGTATTTT
>.|TRBJ2-7|.|TRBV16
CASRLIPGAFYEQYF
TGTGCCAGCAGACTAATCCCGGGTGCCTTCTACGAGCAGTACTTC
>TRBD1|TRBJ1-6|few|TRBV28
CANQTGDYSPLHF
TGTGCCAACCAAACAGGGGATTATTCACCCCTCCACTTT
>.|TRBJ2-2|.|TRBV12-3/TRBV12-4
CVSSPRLPNTGELFF
TGTGTCAGCAGTCCACGCCTTCCGAACACCGGGGAGCTGTTTTTT
>TRBD1|TRBJ2-7|.|TRBV27
CASSDRVIWEQHF
TGTGCCAGCAGTGACAGGGTTATTTGGGAGCAGCACTTC
>.|TRBJ2-2|.|TRBV4-1
CASSQMGGLGTGELFF
TGCGCCAGCAGCCAAATGGGGGGCCTAGGTACCGGGGAGCTGTTTTTT
>TRBD1|TRBJ1-4|few|TRBV3-1
CASSQWTGLGTNEKLFF
TGTGCCAGCAGCCAATGGACAGGGTTGGGCACTAATGAAAAACTGTTTTTT
>TRBD1|TRBJ1-5|few|TRBV7-8
CASTDTGTGGSNQPQHF
TGTGCCAGCACAGATACCGGGACAGGGGGCTCGAATCAGCCCCAGCATTTT
>TRBD1|TRBJ2-5|few|TRBV7-9
CASSLRSQGAQETQYF
TGTGCCAGCAGCTTACGGTCGCAGGGGGCCCAAGAGACCCAGTACTTC
>TRBD2|TRBJ2-3|.|TRBV7-9
CASSLVPGSGDTDTQYF
TGTGCCAGCAGCTTAGTCCCAGGTAGCGGGGACACAGATACGCAGTATTTT
>TRBD1|TRBJ1-6|few|TRBV30
CAWTGTGAYSPLHF
TGTGCCTGGACCGGGACAGGGGCTTATTCACCCCTCCACTTT
>.|TRBJ2-7|few|TRBV4-3
CASSQELSDSYERYF
TGCGCCAGCAGCCAAGAACTCTCCGACTCCTACGAGCGGTACTTC
>.|TRBJ2-2|many|TRBV6-5
CASSYSSLRQGRTGELFF
TGTGCCAGCAGTTACTCATCCTTGCGGCAGGGGAGGACCGGGGAGCTGTTTTTT
>TRBD2|TRBJ2-3|.|TRBV4-3
CASSHPWGAGGSDTQYF
TGCGCCAGCAGCCATCCCTGGGGTGCGGGAGGCTCAGATACGCAGTATTTT
>TRBD1|TRBJ2-5|few|TRBV6-1
CASSARQGETQYF
TGTGCCAGCAGTGCTAGACAGGGGGAGACCCAGTACTTC
>TRBD1|TRBJ2-3|.|TRBV9
CASSAEDRGSTDTQYF
TGTGCCAGCAGCGCAGAGGACAGGGGAAGCACAGATACGCAGTATTTT
>.|TRBJ2-3|few|TRBV28
CASSLDPGAGEDTQYF
TGTGCCAGCAGCCTAGACCCAGGGGCCGGGGAAGATACGCAGTATTTT
>.|TRBJ2-1|.|TRBV5-1
CASSSPLALHEQFF
TGCGCCAGCAGCTCGCCTCTAGCGCTCCATGAGCAGTTCTTC
>.|TRBJ1-1|few|TRBV2
CATARTPNTEAFF
TGTGCCACCGCCAGGACGCCGAACACTGAAGCTTTCTTT
>.|TRBJ2-7|many|TRBV27
CASSPPKGEQYF
TGTGCCAGCAGTCCCCCGAAGGGCGAGCAGTACTTC
>.|TRBJ2-3|few|TRBV19
CASSAPRAGADTQYF
TGTGCCAGTAGCGCCCCCCGTGCGGGGGCGGATACGCAGTATTTT
>TRBD2|TRBJ2-7|many|TRBV7-9
CASSLLLAGRAREQYF
TGTGCCAGCAGCTTATTGCTAGCGGGACGGGCCCGGGAGCAGTACTTC
>.|TRBJ1-1|many|TRBV19
CASSIPGKEPAFF
TGTGCCAGTAGTATTCCCGGAAAAGAACCAGCTTTCTTT
>.|TRBJ1-3|many|TRBV28
CASTKRGRLSGNTIYF
TGTGCCAGCACCAAACGCGGTCGTCTCTCTGGAAACACCATATATTTT
>.|TRBJ1-5|few|TRBV6-1
CASSESLGSGEGQPQHF
TGTGCCAGCAGTGAAAGTTTGGGGTCAGGGGAGGGGCAGCCCCAGCATTTT
>.|TRBJ2-7|few|TRBV2
CASSAPGHATEQYF
TGTGCCAGCAGCGCGCCGGGACACGCCACCGAGCAGTACTTC
>TRBD2|TRBJ2-1|many|TRBV7-6
CASSLVGGRSNEQFF
TGTGCCAGCAGCTTAGTCGGGGGGAGGAGCAATGAGCAGTTCTTC
>.|TRBJ2-5|many|TRBV14
CASSRPREETQYF
TGTGCCAGCAGTCGACCCAGGGAAGAGACCCAGTACTTC
>.|TRBJ2-7|once|TRBV20-1
CSAVGQEPAGGMYEQYF
TGCAGTGCGGTGGGACAGGAACCAGCGGGAGGAATGTACGAGCAGTACTTC
>.|TRBJ1-1|.|TRBV4-3
CASSEFLNTEAFF
TGCGCCAGCAGCGAATTCCTGAACACTGAAGCTTTCTTT
>TRBD1|TRBJ2-5|.|TRBV7-9
CASSFWDSEQETQYF
TGTGCCAGCAGCTTCTGGGACAGCGAACAAGAGACCCAGTACTTC
>.|TRBJ2-3|few|TRBV4-3
CASSQDWRGPGDTQYF
TGCGCCAGCAGCCAAGATTGGCGGGGGCCGGGAGATACGCAGTATTTT
>TRBD1|TRBJ2-3|.|TRBV20-1
CSARDFGGQGPTDTQYF
TGCAGTGCTAGAGATTTTGGGGGACAGGGACCCACAGATACGCAGTATTTT
>.|TRBJ2-7|.|TRBV4-1
CASSQEARLYEQSF
TGCGCCAGCAGCCAAGAGGCCCGCCTCTACGAGCAGTCCTTC
>.|TRBJ1-1|few|TRBV9
CASSVSGKHTEAFF
TGTGCCAGCAGCGTATCTGGGAAGCACACTGAAGCTTTCTTT
>TRBD2|TRBJ2-3|.|TRBV27
CASSEGAGGLADTQYF
TGTGCCAGCAGCGAAGGAGCGGGGGGGCTCGCAGATACGCAGTATTTT
>TRBD2|TRBJ2-7|.|TRBV4-2
CASSRESGIDIEQYF
TGTGCCAGCAGCCGGGAAAGCGGGATCGATATCGAGCAGTACTTC
>TRBD2|TRBJ2-5|many|TRBV6-2/TRBV6-3
CASSYRGLREAQQETQYF
TGTGCCAGCAGTTACCGGGGGTTGCGGGAGGCACAACAAGAGACCCAGTACTTC
>TRBD1|TRBJ1-1|many|TRBV29-1
CSVEGTGGQGGEAFF
TGCAGCGTTGAGGGGACAGGAGGGCAAGGGGGTGAAGCTTTCTTT
>.|TRBJ2-3|few|TRBV7-9
CASSLYNGLDDTQYF
TGTGCCAGCAGCTTATACAACGGACTTGACGATACGCAGTATTTT
>TRBD2|TRBJ2-1|many|TRBV15
CATSIHPAGGTSEQFF
TGTGCCACCAGCATCCACCCGGCGGGAGGGACGAGTGAGCAGTTCTTC
>.|TRBJ2-7|.|TRBV12-3/TRBV12-4
CASSFLGGYEQYF
TGTGCCAGCAGTTTTCTGGGGGGTTACGAGCAGTACTTC
>.|TRBJ1-2|few|TRBV12-3/TRBV12-4
CASRWSGGADGYTF
TGTGCCAGCAGGTGGTCAGGAGGGGCGGATGGCTACACCTTC